Presented here are 32 T cell receptor beta chains from one specimen sequenced in a study of blood T cell repertoires in COVID-19. This table comes from immunoSEQ multiplex PCR, and its TCRdb copy is limited to in-frame clones, with some not included. This sample has about 190,000 clones, with nearly 90% found just once. What was sequenced was peripheral blood. Receptors originate from a man aged 50 to 60 with acute or convalescent COVID-19.

This chain joins TRBV6-5 and TRBJ1-1; D may be TRBD1 (6 bases). The CDR3 covers 13 residues. Looked up from germline, CDR1 is MNHEY and CDR2 is SVGAGI. The germline V and J ends were trimmed by 7 bases and 2 bases, with 11 bases remaining between them. The CDR3 nucleotides read TGTGCCAGCAACCAGGGGCACAACACTGAAGCTTTCTTT. Encoded protein: CASNQGHNTEAFF.

V gene TRBV30 combines with J gene TRBJ2-7, with 7 nucleotides matching TRBD2. Trimming at V came to 3 bases and at J to 2 bases, leaving 4 bases not matched to a gene. The CDR3 is 13 residues long. CDR1 GTSNPN and CDR2 SVGIG come from the germline V gene (reference sequence). DNA of the CDR3: TGTGCCTGGAGAACGACTAGCACCTACGAGCAGTACTTC. This translates into CAWRTTSTYEQYF.

The sample holds one count of this clone. The chain combines TRBV28 with TRBJ2-1; D call uncertain. CDR1 and CDR2 (germline): MDHEN, SYDVKM. The CDR3 is 16 amino acids. With 1 base removed from V and 5 bases from J, the gap between germline ends came to 15 bases. The CDR3 region is CASSLSTLRRDNEQFF. The CDR3 DNA reads TGTGCCAGCAGTTTATCCACCCTGCGTCGTGACAATGAGCAGTTCTTC.

This rearrangement joins TRBV30 to TRBJ2-7; D is perhaps TRBD1 (6 bases). V dropped 3 bases and J dropped 0 bases, with 12 bases sitting between them. In germline, CDR1 is GTSNPN, CDR2 SVGIG (reference sequence). The CDR3 loop spans 14 amino acids. Written as DNA, the CDR3 is TGTGCCTGGAGCAGGGGTGGAACCTCCTACGAGCAGTACTTC. Translating gives CAWSRGGTSYEQYF.

Here the CDR3 DNA reads TGTGCCAGCAGTGACCTAGCGGGAGTGGAGACCCAGTACTTC. This gives the protein CASSDLAGVETQYF. The rearrangement joins TRBV6-1 to TRBJ2-5; 10 bases agree with TRBD2. From germline, CDR1 is MNHNS and CDR2 SASEGT. V was clipped by 3 bases and J by 5 bases; unmatched bases: 3. CDR3 size: 14 residues.

The genes are TRBV27 and TRBJ2-2, with D tentatively TRBD2 (6 bases). Germline CDR1 is MNHEY and CDR2 is SMNVEV (reference sequence). Deletions cut 6 bases from V and 5 bases from J, with 10 bases between. CDR3 length: 13 amino acids. DNA for the CDR3: TGTGCCAGCAGCCCTGGGACTACCGGGGAGCTGTTTTTT. Translated: CASSPGTTGELFF.

The chain combines TRBV28 with TRBJ2-3; D perhaps matches TRBD1 (5 bases). V dropped 5 bases and J dropped 11 bases, with 11 bases sitting between them. The CDR3 covers 11 residues. Germline V gene data show CDR1 as MDHEN and CDR2 as SYDVKM. The CDR3 protein is CASSNGQKQYF. CDR3 bases: TGTGCCAGCAGTAACGGACAAAAGCAGTATTTT.

The rearrangement joins TRBV28 to TRBJ1-5; the D gene is possibly TRBD1 (6 bases). Deletions cut 2 bases from V and 6 bases from J, with 14 bases between. The germline CDR1 and CDR2 sequences are MDHEN and SYDVKM. CDR3 length: 15 amino acids. The CDR3 coding sequence is TGTGCCAGCAGTTTAGGCCACAGGGTAAGTCAGCCCCAGCATTTT. Its translation: CASSLGHRVSQPQHF.

The J gene is TRBJ2-7, the V gene TRBV10-3; 7 bases agree with TRBD2. This CDR3 spans 12 amino acids. Germline V gene sequence: CDR1 ENHRY, CDR2 SYGVKD. The ends lost 4 bases at V and 5 bases at J; junction bases unmatched: 2. CDR3 sequence reads: CAISGRGDEQYF. The CDR3 nucleotides are TGTGCCATCAGTGGTCGGGGGGACGAGCAGTACTTC.

Here the CDR3 DNA reads TGTGCCTGGACCAATACAGGAGCCAATTCACCCCTCCACTTT. Translating gives CAWTNTGANSPLHF. The gene calls are TRBV30 and TRBJ1-6, with TRBD1 as a possible D gene (5 bases). The ends were cut back, 4 bases at V and 7 bases at J, with 14 bases in the middle. The CDR3 is 14 residues long. The germline V gene has CDR1 GTSNPN and CDR2 SVGIG (reference sequence).

The gene calls are TRBV6-5 and TRBJ1-1, with TRBD1 matching over 8 bases. The CDR3 sequence is 14 residues long. V lost 6 bases to trimming and J lost 4 bases; unmatched junction nucleotides: 7. The germline gives CDR1 MNHEY, CDR2 SVGAGI. The CDR3 spells CASSLTGVATEAFF. CDR3 sequence (DNA): TGTGCCAGCAGCCTGACAGGGGTGGCCACTGAAGCTTTCTTT.

This clone was seen a few times. This chain joins TRBV5-5 and TRBJ1-6; D might be TRBD1 (6 bases). Trimming took 3 bases from V and 11 from J, leaving 21 bases between them. Germline V gives CDR1 SGHKS, CDR2 YYEKEE (reference sequence). CDR3 length equals 16 residues. CDR3 coding DNA: TGTGCCAGCAGCTCCCGGGACACCAACTCTCGGGCACCCCTCCACTTT. As protein: CASSSRDTNSRAPLHF.

This clone has just one count. The gene calls are TRBV7-2 and TRBJ2-3, with 10 bases lining up with TRBD2. The CDR3 extends over 14 amino acids. V shed 2 bases and J 15 bases; nucleotides not matched to a gene: 11. Germline CDR1 reads SGHTA; CDR2 reads FQGNSA. In nucleotides, the CDR3 is TGTGCCAGCAGCTTAAGGGCTAGCGGGGGCCGACAATATTTT. This sequence encodes CASSLRASGGRQYF.

V is TRBV5-4 and J is TRBJ2-1; 11 nucleotides match TRBD2. Trimming at V came to 0 bases and at J to 3 bases, leaving 5 bases not matched to a gene. Per germline, CDR1 SGHNT and CDR2 YYREEE (reference sequence). The CDR3 loop spans 17 amino acids. CDR3 residues: CASSLDTSGGFYNEQFF. CDR3 bases: TGTGCCAGCAGCTTGGATACTAGCGGGGGCTTCTACAATGAGCAGTTCTTC.

The V gene is TRBV19, the J gene TRBJ1-2; D might be TRBD1 (6 bases). Deletions cut 3 bases from V and 7 bases from J, with 18 bases between. The CDR3 is 15 residues long. Germline V gene data show CDR1 as LNHDA and CDR2 as SQIVND (reference sequence). The CDR3 loop reads CASSILPGDRGGYTF. As DNA, the CDR3 is TGTGCCAGTAGTATTCTTCCAGGGGATCGTGGTGGCTACACCTTC.

This clone was seen only once. This chain uses TRBV30 with TRBJ1-5; no clear D gene. The CDR3 is 14 amino acids. Germline CDR1 and CDR2: GTSNPN and SVGIG (reference sequence). Trimming left V 0 bases short and J 4 bases short, with 10 bases between. Here the CDR3 reads CAWSVSVSNQPQHF. The CDR3 region has the DNA TGTGCCTGGAGTGTCAGTGTATCGAATCAGCCCCAGCATTTT. The full variable domain, in which reference TRBV30 and TRBJ1-5 provide the parts outside the CDR3, is SQTIHQWPATLVQPVGSPLSLECTVEGTSNPNLYWYRQAAGRGLQLLFYSVGIGQISSEVPQNLSASRPQDRQFILSSKKLLLSDSGFYLCAWSVSVSNQPQHFGDGTRLSIL.

The chain recombines TRBV5-1 with TRBJ2-5, with 8 bases aligning to TRBD1. The CDR3 extends over 14 amino acids. Germline V gene sequence: CDR1 SGHRS, CDR2 YFSETQ. J lost 5 bases, V lost 3 bases, and 6 bases had no gene match. CDR3 in DNA: TGCGCCAGCAGCTGGGGGACAGGTCGGGAGACCCAGTACTTC. It specifies CASSWGTGRETQYF.

This chain connects TRBV5-4 to TRBJ2-5; TRBD2 matches 10 bases. The germline gives CDR1 SGHNT, CDR2 YYREEE (reference sequence). V was pared by 2 bases and J by 5 bases, with 18 bases of the junction left unmatched. This CDR3 has 19 amino acids. In DNA, the CDR3 is TGTGCCAGCAGCTTATTAGGGGGAAGGAGCGGGAGGGCCAGGGAGACCCAGTACTTC. This sequence encodes CASSLLGGRSGRARETQYF.

This sequence joins TRBV27 and TRBJ2-3; 8 positions match TRBD1. V trimming: 5 bases; J trimming: 0 bases; junction bases outside the gene matches: 4. The CDR3 is 15 residues long. Germline CDR1 MNHEY, CDR2 SMNVEV (reference sequence). CDR3 region: CASSLRDRSTDTQYF. The CDR3 nucleotides read TGTGCCAGCAGTCTCCGGGACAGGAGCACAGATACGCAGTATTTT.

J is TRBJ1-2 and V is TRBV6-5; 7 bases are a match to TRBD1. This CDR3 has 14 amino acids. J was trimmed by 0 bases and V by 6 bases; bases with no gene match: 4. Germline V gene data show CDR1 as MNHEY and CDR2 as SVGAGI. The CDR3 sequence: CASRRDSSNYGYTF. DNA of the CDR3: TGTGCCAGCAGACGGGACAGTTCTAACTATGGCTACACCTTC.

The gene calls are TRBV2 and TRBJ2-3, with D possibly TRBD1 on 6 matching bases. V was shortened by 7 bases and J by 3 bases, with 14 bases between the two germline ends. The germline gives CDR1 SNHLY, CDR2 FYNNEI. This CDR3 contains 14 residues. The CDR3 region is CASKKGEGTDTQYF. In DNA form, the CDR3 reads TGTGCCAGCAAGAAGGGGGAAGGGACAGATACGCAGTATTTT. Based on the CDR3 plus reference TRBV2 and TRBJ2-3, the full variable domain is EPEVTQTPSHQVTQMGQEVILRCVPISNHLYFYWYRQILGQKVEFLVSFYNNEISEKSEIFDDQFSVERPDGSNFTLKIRSTKLEDSAMYFCASKKGEGTDTQYFGPGTRLTVL.

The chain is built from TRBV7-9 and TRBJ2-1, with TRBD2 matching 13 bases. CDR3 length: 16 residues. Germline CDR1 is SEHNR and CDR2 is FQNEAQ (reference sequence). The V gene end was trimmed by 5 bases and the J gene end by 7 bases; junction bases not matched to a gene: 8. CDR3 DNA sequence: TGTGCCAGCAGCCACACGCCGGGACTAGCGGGAAATGAGCAGTTCTTC. Its translation is CASSHTPGLAGNEQFF.

J is TRBJ2-4 and V is TRBV27; weak D call: TRBD2 (7 bases). Germline CDR1 MNHEY, CDR2 SMNVEV (reference sequence). Trimming left V 9 bases short and J 8 bases short, with 20 bases between. The CDR3 sequence is 14 residues long. DNA for the CDR3: TGTGCCAGTAAGGCCGGGGGGCGCCCGGACATTCAGTACTTC. Protein product: CASKAGGRPDIQYF.

This chain links TRBV6-5 with TRBJ2-1, with TRBD2 identical over 10 bases. The germline CDR1 and CDR2 sequences are MNHEY and SVGAGI. The CDR3 has 13 residues. V gave up 7 bases and J gave up 8 bases; unmatched junction bases: 5. The CDR3 region has the DNA TGTGCCAGCACTCTAGCGGGAGACCATGAGCAGTTCTTC. Protein product: CASTLAGDHEQFF.

The chain uses TRBV28 and TRBJ1-2; 8 bases align to TRBD1. There are 16 residues in the CDR3. Germline V CDR1 and CDR2: MDHEN, SYDVKM. Unmatched junction bases numbered 11, after V lost 6 bases and J lost 2 bases. The CDR3 coding sequence is TGTGCCAGCAGCCCCCCTGGGGACAGGCAAAACTATGGCTACACCTTC. This gives the protein CASSPPGDRQNYGYTF.

V and J are TRBV7-9 and TRBJ2-1, with D maybe TRBD1 (7 bases). The CDR3 spans 16 residues. V was pared by 5 bases and J by 4 bases, with 18 bases between. In germline, CDR1 is SEHNR, CDR2 FQNEAQ (reference sequence). The chain's CDR3 is CASSPLSRGDYNEQFF. Written as DNA, the CDR3 is TGTGCCAGCAGCCCCCTTAGCAGGGGGGATTACAATGAGCAGTTCTTC.

CDR3 DNA: TGTGCCAGTAGTCCCCGGCAGGCTGGGGCCAACGTCCTGACTTTC. It encodes CASSPRQAGANVLTF. The genes are TRBV19 and TRBJ2-6; D unclear. Per germline, CDR1 LNHDA and CDR2 SQIVND (reference sequence). Trimming took 5 bases from V and 2 from J, leaving 10 bases between them. The CDR3 spans 15 residues.

The genes are TRBV28 and TRBJ1-2; D perhaps matches TRBD1 (5 bases). This CDR3 spans 14 amino acids. CDR1 is MDHEN, CDR2 SYDVKM, per germline. V was trimmed by 5 bases and J by 4 bases, leaving 14 bases between them. The CDR3 loop is CASSLRRDFYGYTF. CDR3 bases: TGTGCCAGCAGTCTACGACGGGACTTCTATGGCTACACCTTC.

This clone was picked up one time. The V call is TRBV7-2, the J call TRBJ1-4; 7 nucleotides agree with TRBD1. Germline V gene lookup returns CDR1 SGHTA and CDR2 FQGNSA. The CDR3 loop spans 14 amino acids. With 4 bases clipped from V and 5 bases from J, the junction kept 4 bases outside the gene matches. The CDR3 DNA reads as TGTGCCAGCAGCTCGGGACAGTTAAATGAAAAACTGTTTTTT. Translating it yields CASSSGQLNEKLFF.

The rearrangement joins TRBV7-8 to TRBJ2-6; 9 nucleotides align to TRBD1. The length of the CDR3 is 19 residues. J gave up 4 bases and V 2 bases, and 12 bases lay outside the gene matches. Per germline, CDR1 SGHVS and CDR2 FQNEAQ. CDR3 nucleotide sequence: TGTGCCAGCAGCTTATGGGACCGGGACAGGGCGTCCGGGGCCAACGTCCTGACTTTC. As protein: CASSLWDRDRASGANVLTF.

CDR3 loop: CASSYTTGQQPQHF. CDR3 coding DNA: TGTGCCAGCAGTTATACGACAGGGCAGCAGCCCCAGCATTTT. The chain uses TRBV6-6 and TRBJ1-5; 7 bases line up with TRBD1. The CDR3 loop spans 14 amino acids. Germline V lookup: CDR1 MNHNY, CDR2 SVGAGI (reference sequence). The J segment lost 7 bases and the V segment lost 3 bases, leaving 6 bases of the junction unmatched.

V usage is TRBV15 and J usage is TRBJ1-5; 7 positions agree with TRBD1. Trimming at V came to 5 bases and at J to 6 bases, leaving 10 bases not matched to a gene. CDR3 size: 15 residues. The germline gives CDR1 LNHNV, CDR2 YYDKDF (reference sequence). In DNA, the CDR3 is TGTGCCACCAGCTTCTACAGGGGAGGAGGTCAGCCCCAGCATTTT. Protein sequence: CATSFYRGGGQPQHF.